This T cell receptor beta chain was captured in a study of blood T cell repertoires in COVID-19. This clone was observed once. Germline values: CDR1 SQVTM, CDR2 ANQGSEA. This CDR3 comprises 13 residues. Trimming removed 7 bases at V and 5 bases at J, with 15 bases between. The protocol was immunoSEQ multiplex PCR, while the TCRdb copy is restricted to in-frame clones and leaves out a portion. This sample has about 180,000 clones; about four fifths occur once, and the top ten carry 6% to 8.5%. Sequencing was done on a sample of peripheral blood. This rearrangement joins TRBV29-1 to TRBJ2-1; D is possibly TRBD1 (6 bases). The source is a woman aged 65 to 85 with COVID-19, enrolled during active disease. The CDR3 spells CSDGAGADNEQFF. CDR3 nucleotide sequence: TGCAGCGACGGGGCAGGGGCTGACAATGAGCAGTTCTTC.